The 23 T cell receptor beta chains below all came from one sample that was sequenced in a study of cytomegalovirus exposure and HLA in healthy donors. PCR amplification relied on 60 Vbeta primers (plus 13 Jbeta primers). The assay was immunoSEQ multiplex PCR, and TCRdb's table has in-frame clones only and misses some. This sample yields some 150,000 clones, of which about 87% are seen a single time; less than 5.5% belongs to the top ten. Specimen: PBMCs. The receptors originated from a woman aged 30 to 39 in good health and CMV-seronegative.

The chain employs TRBV2 and TRBJ1-3; a weak D match, TRBD1 (6 bases). V was cut by 5 bases and J by 0 bases, with 14 bases left in between. The CDR3 has 16 amino acids. From germline, CDR1 is SNHLY and CDR2 FYNNEI. CDR3 amino acids: CASSLGQSGSGNTIYF. Here the CDR3 DNA reads TGTGCCAGCAGTTTAGGACAGTCTGGCTCTGGAAACACCATATATTTT.

The J gene is TRBJ2-7, the V gene TRBV6-1; 7 positions agree with TRBD1. Germline V gene lookup returns CDR1 MNHNS and CDR2 SASEGT. The CDR3 is made up of 15 amino acids. V shed 2 bases, J shed 2 bases, and the junction held 6 bases outside the gene matches. CDR3 DNA sequence: TGTGCCAGCAGTGAATGGGCAGGGGGAACCTACGAGCAGTACTTC. Protein sequence: CASSEWAGGTYEQYF.

The table lists this clone with a few counts. Germline is not matched at one junction end, which may reflect a read error. The chain has TRBV5-5 and TRBJ1-2, with TRBD1 identical over 8 bases. CDR1 is SGHKS and CDR2 is YYEKEE in the germline V gene (reference sequence). The CDR3 totals 15 residues. CDR3 in DNA: TGCGCCAGCAGCCAAGATCCAGGGGGCGACTATGGCTACACCTTC. This gives the protein CASSQDPGGDYGYTF.

The chain has TRBV9 and TRBJ2-2, with TRBD1 matching 8 bases. Germline V gene sequence: CDR1 SGDLS, CDR2 YYNGEE. With V trimmed by 0 bases and J by 5 bases, 9 bases remained unmatched. The CDR3 is 17 residues long. The CDR3 coding sequence is TGTGCCAGCAGCGTAGGACAGGGGCGGTCTGGGACCGGGGAGCTGTTTTTT. Translation: CASSVGQGRSGTGELFF.

The V gene is TRBV6-6, the J gene TRBJ2-7, with D unclear. Germline V gene data show CDR1 as MNHNY and CDR2 as SVGAGI (reference sequence). The CDR3 runs to 13 residues. The ends were cut back, 0 bases at V and 2 bases at J, with 5 bases in the middle. DNA of the CDR3: TGTGCCAGCAGTTACTCCGTAACCTACGAGCAGTACTTC. It codes for CASSYSVTYEQYF.

The gene calls are TRBV4-2 and TRBJ1-6; 7 bases agree with TRBD1. Germline V gene lookup returns CDR1 LGHNA and CDR2 YNFKEQ. The CDR3 loop spans 16 amino acids. V trimming: 4 bases; J trimming: 7 bases; junction bases outside the gene matches: 10. The CDR3 bases are TGTGCCAGCAGCCCCCACCGACAGGGATGGAATTCACCCCTCCACTTT. The encoded protein is CASSPHRQGWNSPLHF.

This rearrangement joins TRBV7-9 to TRBJ2-3; 8 positions agree with TRBD1. The length of the CDR3 is 16 residues. V gave up 1 base and J gave up 1 base; unmatched junction bases: 4. Germline-derived CDR1 and CDR2 are SEHNR and FQNEAQ (reference sequence). The CDR3 loop reads CASSLGDRGRTDTQYF. In DNA form, the CDR3 reads TGTGCCAGCAGCTTAGGAGACAGGGGACGCACAGATACGCAGTATTTT. The full variable domain, with the rest looked up from reference TRBV7-9 and TRBJ2-3, is DTGVSQNPRHKITKRGQNVTFRCDPISEHNRLYWYRQTLGQGPEFLTYFQNEAQLEKSRLLSDRFSAERPKGSFSTLEIQRTEQGDSAMYLCASSLGDRGRTDTQYFGPGTRLTVL.

The rearrangement links TRBV25-1 to TRBJ2-7; 8 positions agree with TRBD2. The V segment lost 5 bases and the J segment 3 bases; nucleotides outside the gene matches: 6. The CDR3 contains 14 residues. Per germline, CDR1 MGHDK and CDR2 SYGVNS. Written as DNA, the CDR3 is TGTGCCAGCAGTCGAGGCGGGGGGTTCTACGAGCAGTACTTC. Its protein product is CASSRGGGFYEQYF.

The gene calls are TRBV9 and TRBJ2-7; 13 nucleotides agree with TRBD2. After removal of 2 bases from V and 5 bases from J, the junction contained 4 bases not matched to a gene. This CDR3 has 15 residues. From germline, CDR1 is SGDLS and CDR2 YYNGEE. In DNA form, the CDR3 reads TGTGCCAGCAGCGTGACTAGCGGGAGGTTCAACGAGCAGTACTTC. It yields the protein CASSVTSGRFNEQYF. Looking up the rest from reference TRBV9 and TRBJ2-7 gives the full variable domain: DSGVTQTPKHLITATGQRVTLRCSPRSGDLSVYWYQQSLDQGLQFLIQYYNGEERAKGNILERFSAQQFPDLHSELNLSSLELGDSALYFCASSVTSGRFNEQYFGPGTRLTVT.

The gene calls are TRBV11-2 and TRBJ2-7, with TRBD1 matching 8 bases. The CDR3 runs to 14 residues. The V gene end was trimmed by 1 base and the J gene end by 6 bases; junction bases not matched to a gene: 5. The germline CDR1 and CDR2 sequences are SGHAT and FQNNGV. CDR3 DNA sequence: TGTGCCAGCAGCTTAGGGACAGGGATGAGCGAGCAGTACTTC. Translating gives CASSLGTGMSEQYF.

The chain recombines TRBV6-5 with TRBJ1-2; D is possibly TRBD1 (5 bases). The CDR3 totals 14 residues. Trimming shortened V by 0 bases and J by 2 bases, and 7 bases separated the two germline ends. CDR1 MNHEY and CDR2 SVGAGI come from the germline V gene. DNA of the CDR3: TGTGCCAGCAGTTACTCGAACAGGAACTATGGCTACACCTTC. Protein product: CASSYSNRNYGYTF.

This sequence joins TRBV7-8 and TRBJ2-2; 10 nucleotides align to TRBD2. CDR1 and CDR2 (germline): SGHVS, FQNEAQ. This CDR3 spans 16 amino acids. Trimming took 0 bases from V and 4 from J; bases not matched to a gene: 2. The CDR3 DNA follows: TGTGCCAGCAGCTTAGCGCCTAGCGGGAGCACCGGGGAGCTGTTTTTT. Its protein product is CASSLAPSGSTGELFF.

The chain combines TRBV28 with TRBJ2-7; 7 bases match TRBD1. The V gene end was trimmed by 8 bases and the J gene end by 4 bases; junction bases not matched to a gene: 20. The CDR3 has 17 amino acids. Germline V lookup: CDR1 MDHEN, CDR2 SYDVKM. The CDR3 loop reads CASPPSGSRDSLYEQYF. For the CDR3, the DNA is TGTGCCAGCCCTCCCTCGGGGTCTCGGGACAGTTTGTACGAGCAGTACTTC.

This clone was recorded only once. V gene TRBV6-5 combines with J gene TRBJ1-1; a weak D match, TRBD1 (5 bases). CDR1 MNHEY and CDR2 SVGAGI come from the germline V gene. Trimming pared 2 bases from V and 9 bases from J, leaving 16 bases between. The CDR3 is 14 amino acids. CDR3 nucleotide sequence: TGTGCCAGCAGTTACCGTTCGGGGGGAGGGAAAGCTTTCTTT. Amino acid sequence: CASSYRSGGGKAFF.

This clone was observed once. The chain couples TRBV6-1 to TRBJ1-2, with TRBD1 identical over 7 bases. CDR3 length equals 14 residues. Germline CDR1 is MNHNS and CDR2 is SASEGT. The V segment lost 6 bases and the J segment 2 bases; nucleotides outside the gene matches: 6. The CDR3 sequence is CASSVRGVNYGYTF. As DNA, the CDR3 is TGTGCCAGCAGCGTCAGGGGGGTCAACTATGGCTACACCTTC.

This sequence joins TRBV27 and TRBJ1-2; 7 bases fit TRBD1. Germline trimming cut 2 bases from V and 0 bases from J; bases unmatched to any gene: 6. CDR1 is MNHEY, CDR2 SMNVEV, per germline (reference sequence). The CDR3 length is 16 residues. CDR3 sequence reads: CASSLIGTVPNYGYTF. As DNA, the CDR3 is TGTGCCAGCAGTTTAATCGGGACAGTTCCTAACTATGGCTACACCTTC.

The chain employs TRBV2 and TRBJ1-1, with 7 nucleotides matching TRBD1. Germline lookup yields CDR1 SNHLY and CDR2 FYNNEI. The CDR3 is 14 amino acids. The junction had 3 bases not matched to a gene; V was cut back by 0 bases and J by 5 bases. The CDR3 DNA reads TGTGCCAGCAGTGAAGCGGACAGGTTTACTGAAGCTTTCTTT. This gives the protein CASSEADRFTEAFF.

The rearrangement joins TRBV6-5 to TRBJ1-2; TRBD1 matches at 10 bases. V shed 2 bases, J shed 4 bases, and the junction held 7 bases outside the gene matches. The germline gives CDR1 MNHEY, CDR2 SVGAGI. The CDR3 contains 16 residues. In nucleotides, the CDR3 is TGTGCCAGCAGTTACCTCACCGGGACAGGGGTCTATGGCTACACCTTC. Its translation is CASSYLTGTGVYGYTF.

The chain joins TRBV7-3 to TRBJ2-7; TRBD2 might be the D (6 bases). V was shortened by 1 base and J by 5 bases, with 12 bases between the two germline ends. Germline loops: CDR1 SGHTA, CDR2 FQGTGA. The length of the CDR3 is 14 residues. CDR3 sequence: CASSLKLAEHEQYF. The CDR3 nucleotides read TGTGCCAGCAGCTTAAAACTAGCCGAGCACGAGCAGTACTTC.

The chain uses TRBV29-1 and TRBJ1-2; 7 bases are shared with TRBD1. The CDR3 is 12 residues long. V was pared by 7 bases and J by 5 bases, with 7 bases of the junction left unmatched. CDR1 is SQVTM and CDR2 is ANQGSEA in the germline V gene. In DNA, the CDR3 is TGCAGCGCCCTGACAGGGTCTTATGGCTACACCTTC. Amino acid sequence: CSALTGSYGYTF.

In DNA form, the CDR3 reads TGTGCCACAAGCGGGGGGGCAGGTGAAAAACTGTTTTTT. Translating it yields CATSGGAGEKLFF. The J gene is TRBJ1-4, the V gene TRBV15; a weak D match, TRBD1 (6 bases). Germline-derived CDR1 and CDR2 are LNHNV and YYDKDF (reference sequence). The CDR3 runs 13 residues. V was trimmed by 9 bases and J by 7 bases, leaving 15 bases between them.

CDR3 DNA: TGTGCCAGCAGCCCTAGAATCACAGATACGCAGTATTTT. This translates into CASSPRITDTQYF. The chain couples TRBV5-6 to TRBJ2-3; D is undetermined. Trimming removed 4 bases at V and 2 bases at J, with 8 bases between. The CDR3 has 13 residues. Germline assignment: CDR1 SGHDT and CDR2 YYEEEE.

The chain employs TRBV30 and TRBJ1-4; no clear D. V lost 0 bases and J 8 bases, leaving 16 bases between the germline ends. The CDR3 has 15 amino acids. CDR1 is GTSNPN, CDR2 SVGIG, per germline (reference sequence). CDR3 DNA sequence: TGTGCCTGGAGTGTATTAGCCGGGGTGGGAGAAAAACTGTTTTTT. Translating it yields CAWSVLAGVGEKLFF.